The rows below give T cell receptor beta chains drawn from one sample of a study of blood T cell repertoires in COVID-19. Some clones are missing from TCRdb's copy, which holds only in-frame ones; the method was immunoSEQ multiplex PCR. The sample includes some 150,000 clones, roughly 80% of them seen just once. Source material: peripheral blood. The source is a woman of 80 years or more with acute or convalescent COVID-19. CDR3s include the opening cysteine and the closing phenylalanine or tryptophan. Fields, in order: J gene, D gene, clone size, V gene, CDR3 DNA, CDR3 protein. A D gene is named only where the DNA matches it firmly. Size tells how often a clone was seen (once, few, many) or the class of an expanded clone, and some rows leave it out.

>TRBJ2-2|TRBD1|-|TRBV5-1
TGCGCCAGCAGCTTCCCACAGGGGACCGGGGAGCTGTTTTTT
CASSFPQGTGELFF
>TRBJ2-3|TRBD2|-|TRBV12-5
TGTGCTAGTGGTCCAGGACTAGCGGGCCTCACAGATACGCAGTATTTT
CASGPGLAGLTDTQYF
>TRBJ1-1|-|-|TRBV4-1
TGCGCCAGCAGCCTCGTGGACTCCCCCACCATGAACACTGAAGCTTTCTTT
CASSLVDSPTMNTEAFF
>TRBJ1-2|-|once|TRBV5-8
TGTGCCAGCAGGTCTAGGCAGGGGCCGAGCTATAACTATGGCTACACCTTC
CASRSRQGPSYNYGYTF
>TRBJ2-5|TRBD1|-|TRBV11-2
TGTGCCAGCAGCTCAACAGGGGGGCACCAAGAGACCCAGTACTTC
CASSSTGGHQETQYF
>TRBJ1-4|-|-|TRBV7-2
TGTGCCAGCAGCTTAGTTCGGGAGGAAAAACTGTTTTTT
CASSLVREEKLFF
>TRBJ2-1|TRBD1|-|TRBV7-9
TGTGCCAGCAGCTACCCCGGGACAGGCTTCAATGAGCAGTTCTTC
CASSYPGTGFNEQFF
>TRBJ2-7|TRBD2|-|TRBV4-1
TGCGCCAGCAGCCAAGCCCAAGCGGGGGGCTACACCTACGAGCAGTACTTC
CASSQAQAGGYTYEQYF
>TRBJ1-2|TRBD1|few|TRBV5-1
TGCGCCAGCAGCTTGGGGACAGGGCCTGGTGGCTACACCTTC
CASSLGTGPGGYTF
>TRBJ1-3|TRBD1|-|TRBV6-5
TGTGCCAGCAGCCGGGACAGAAGCTCTGGAAACACCATATATTTT
CASSRDRSSGNTIYF
>TRBJ1-2|TRBD1|-|TRBV6-5
TGTGCCAGCAGCGGGGACAGGGCTGTCTATGGCTACACCTTC
CASSGDRAVYGYTF
>TRBJ2-1|TRBD1|-|TRBV19
TGTGCCAGTAGTAAAGACAGGGGGCTGGATGAGCAGTTCTTC
CASSKDRGLDEQFF
>TRBJ1-5|-|-|TRBV27
TGTGCCAGCAGTCCCCCCGGGTCTTTAAATCAGCCCCAGCATTTT
CASSPPGSLNQPQHF
>TRBJ2-1|TRBD1|-|TRBV24-1
TGTGCCACCAGTGACCGGACAGGGCACGACAATGAGCAGTTCTTC
CATSDRTGHDNEQFF
>TRBJ1-2|TRBD1|-|TRBV6-1
TGTGCCAGCAGTGACCGGGACAGGGCTTCTGGCTACACCTTC
CASSDRDRASGYTF
>TRBJ2-7|-|-|TRBV27
TGTGCCAGCAGTTCCCCTTTAGGGGGCTCCTACGAGCAGTACTTC
CASSSPLGGSYEQYF
>TRBJ1-6|-|-|TRBV5-4
TGTGCCAGCAGCTTGTGGGGGGGCTCCTATAATTCACCCCTCCACTTT
CASSLWGGSYNSPLHF
>TRBJ2-7|TRBD2|once|TRBV7-2
TGTGCCAGCAGCAAGAACAGAGCGGGAGGGTACGAGCAGTACTTC
CASSKNRAGGYEQYF
>TRBJ1-2|-|-|TRBV7-9
TGTGCCAGCAGCGTCCCACTGGTGGGCTACACCTTC
CASSVPLVGYTF
>TRBJ2-3|TRBD2|-|TRBV7-2
TGTGCCAGCAGCTCCCGGTCTCAGCGGGGGGGTTTCACAGATACGCAGTATTTT
CASSSRSQRGGFTDTQYF
>TRBJ1-2|-|-|TRBV1
TGCACCAGCAGCCGGTCTAGGGGCCATGGCTACACCTTC
CTSSRSRGHGYTF
>TRBJ1-5|-|once|TRBV6-6
TGTGCCAGCAGTTACTCACCCCCCCTAACCGGGCAGCCCCAGCATTTT
CASSYSPPLTGQPQHF
>TRBJ1-4|TRBD1|-|TRBV2
TGTGCCAGCACGACAGGGGTTAATGAAAAACTGTTTTTT
CASTTGVNEKLFF
>TRBJ2-7|-|-|TRBV2
TGTGCCAGCAGAGAGTCCTACGAGCAGTACTTC
CASRESYEQYF
>TRBJ2-3|-|-|TRBV7-8
TGTGCCAGCAGACAGGGAGTTGGCACAGATACGCAGTATTTT
CASRQGVGTDTQYF
>TRBJ2-3|-|few|TRBV5-6
TGTGCCAGCAGCTTTCGACAGAGCACAGATACGCAGTATTTT
CASSFRQSTDTQYF
>TRBJ1-3|TRBD1|-|TRBV9
TGTGCCAGCAGCGTAACAGGGGGCGCTGGAAACACCATATATTTT
CASSVTGGAGNTIYF
>TRBJ1-1|-|few|TRBV27
TGTGCCAGCAGCCAGCTACCCGGGAACCGGGGGACTGAAGCTTTCTTT
CASSQLPGNRGTEAFF
>TRBJ1-4|-|-|TRBV2
TGTGCCAGCAGTGAGACGGGTGAAAAACTGTTTTTT
CASSETGEKLFF
>TRBJ2-7|TRBD1|-|TRBV2
TGTGCCAGCAGTCCGACAGGGGGTTACGAGCAGTACTTC
CASSPTGGYEQYF
>TRBJ2-7|TRBD2|-|TRBV5-8
TGTGCCAGCAGGCAAGCGGGGGGCTCCTACGAGCAGTACTTC
CASRQAGGSYEQYF
>TRBJ2-2|TRBD1|-|TRBV2
TGTGCCAGCAGTGAACAGGGACAGCTGAACACCGGGGAGCTGTTTTTT
CASSEQGQLNTGELFF